This paragraph covers one T cell receptor (beta chain) sequence. V lost 5 bases and J 6 bases, leaving 17 bases between the germline ends. Germline values: CDR1 MNHEY, CDR2 SMNVEV (reference sequence). This CDR3 is 15 amino acids long. Per the authors' pipeline: Reference gene primer amplification gave nucleated cell count estimates. Sequenced by immunoSEQ multiplex PCR; TCRdb stores in-frame clones only, minus some. V and J calls and clone size are given by that table; D and trimming were obtained from the DNA. The repertoire includes some 54,000 clones, 75% to 95% of them detected once, and over 2% sits in the top ten. This entry belongs to a study of blood T cell repertoires in COVID-19.

This chain joins TRBV27 and TRBJ2-1; no firm D call. This TCR derives from a man aged 55 to 70 with acute or convalescent COVID-19. Sequencing input: peripheral blood. CDR3 sequence (DNA): TGTGCCAGCAGTACGCCGACCCCTAGTGGCAATGAGCAGTTCTTC. This codes for CASSTPTPSGNEQFF.